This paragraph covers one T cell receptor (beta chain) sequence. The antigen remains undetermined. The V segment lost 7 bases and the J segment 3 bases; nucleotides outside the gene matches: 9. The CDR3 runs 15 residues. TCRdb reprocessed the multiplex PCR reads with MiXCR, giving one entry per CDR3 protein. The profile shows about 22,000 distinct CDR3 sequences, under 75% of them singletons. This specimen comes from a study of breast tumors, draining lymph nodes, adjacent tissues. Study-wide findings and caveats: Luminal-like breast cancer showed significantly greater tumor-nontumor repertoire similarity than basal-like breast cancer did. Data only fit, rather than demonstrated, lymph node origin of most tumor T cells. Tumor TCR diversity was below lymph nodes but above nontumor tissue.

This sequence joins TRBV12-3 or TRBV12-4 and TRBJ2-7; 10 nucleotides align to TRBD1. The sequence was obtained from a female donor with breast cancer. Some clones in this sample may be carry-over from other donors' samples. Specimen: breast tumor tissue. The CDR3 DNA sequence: TGTGCCAGCACCGGGAGGGGACAGGGGTACTACGAGCAGTACTTC. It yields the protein CASTGRGQGYYEQYF.